Given below is one T cell receptor beta chain in context. The method was immunoSEQ multiplex PCR; TCRdb's version includes in-frame clones alone and lacks a portion of them. This sample carries about 160,000 clones, approximately 81% of them seen once, and the ten largest clones take 3% to 3.5%. The entry originates in a study of blood T cell repertoires in COVID-19. Germline loops: CDR1 SGDLS, CDR2 YYNGEE. CDR3 length: 13 amino acids. Trimming took off 0 bases at V and 6 bases at J, with 8 bases between the two ends. Sequencing used peripheral blood. This TCR derives from a human donor with acute or convalescent COVID-19. The donor label of this sample is uncertain. The rearrangement uses TRBV9 and TRBJ2-3; tentatively, D is TRBD1 (5 bases). CDR3 in DNA: TGTGCCAGCAGCGTAGCTCACAGGGATACGCAGTATTTT. This encodes CASSVAHRDTQYF.